This T cell receptor (beta chain) was obtained from a study of T cells in Graves' hyperthyroidism and ophthalmopathy. The study, taken as a whole, reports: Peripheral blood also featured most of the thyroid clonotypes expanded above 0.001. The model anticipated ophthalmopathy a median approximately 6.6 months pre-onset.

This clonotype has ten or more counts. Antigen specificity is unknown. One end of the junction varies from germline; a read error may be responsible. The germline gives CDR1 MNHEY, CDR2 SVGAGI. This CDR3 is built from 15 residues. What was amplified from RNA transcripts were TCR beta CDR3 regions. A set of HTBI primers served as the primers for a first-round RT-PCR of the TCR CDR3. TCRdb reprocessed the multiplex PCR reads with MiXCR, giving one entry per CDR3 protein. The table has roughly 510,000 distinct CDR3 sequences, 40% to 50% seen once. Diagnostic assessment was based on clinical symptoms, serum thyroxine and TRAb, thyroid ultrasound and orbital computed tomography.

Specimen: peripheral blood or thyroid tissue (not recorded which). The chain has TRBV6-5 and TRBJ1-5; 12 positions agree with TRBD1. This sequence was found in an adult woman with Graves' disease, either hyperthyroidism or ophthalmopathy (not recorded which). Here the CDR3 DNA reads TGTGCCAGCAGGACCGGGACAGGGGGCAACCAGCCCCAGCATTTT. Its protein product is CASRTGTGGNQPQHF.